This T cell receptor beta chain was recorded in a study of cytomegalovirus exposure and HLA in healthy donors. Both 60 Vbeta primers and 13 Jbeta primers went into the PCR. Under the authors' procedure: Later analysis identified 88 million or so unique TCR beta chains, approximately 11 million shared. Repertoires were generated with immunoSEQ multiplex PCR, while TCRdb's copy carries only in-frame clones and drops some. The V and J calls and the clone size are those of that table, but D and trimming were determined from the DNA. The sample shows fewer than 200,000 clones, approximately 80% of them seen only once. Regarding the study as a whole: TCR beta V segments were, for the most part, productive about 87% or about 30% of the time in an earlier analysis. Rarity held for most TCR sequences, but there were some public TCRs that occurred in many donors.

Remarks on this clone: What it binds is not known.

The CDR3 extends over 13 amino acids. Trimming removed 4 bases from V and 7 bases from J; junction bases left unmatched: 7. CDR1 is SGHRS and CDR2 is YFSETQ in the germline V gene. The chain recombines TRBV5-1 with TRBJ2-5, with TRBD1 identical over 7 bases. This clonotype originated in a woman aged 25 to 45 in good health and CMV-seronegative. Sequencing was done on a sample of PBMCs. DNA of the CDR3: TGCGCCAGCAGCCTTAAGGGGGCGGGGACCCAGTACTTC. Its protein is CASSLKGAGTQYF.